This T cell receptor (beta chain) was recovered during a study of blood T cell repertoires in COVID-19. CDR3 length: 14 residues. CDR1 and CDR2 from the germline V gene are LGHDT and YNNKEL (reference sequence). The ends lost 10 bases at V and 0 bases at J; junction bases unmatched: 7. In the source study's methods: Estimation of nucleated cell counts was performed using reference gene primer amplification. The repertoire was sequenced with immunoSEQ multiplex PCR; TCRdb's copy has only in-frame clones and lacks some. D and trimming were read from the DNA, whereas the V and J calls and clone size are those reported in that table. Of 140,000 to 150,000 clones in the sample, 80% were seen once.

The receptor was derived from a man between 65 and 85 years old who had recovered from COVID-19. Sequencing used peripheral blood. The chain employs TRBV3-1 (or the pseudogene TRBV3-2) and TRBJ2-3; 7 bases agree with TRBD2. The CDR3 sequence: CATKGGDSTDTQYF. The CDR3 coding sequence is TGTGCCACCAAGGGAGGGGATAGCACAGATACGCAGTATTTT.